The TCR beta chain described here comes from a study of cytomegalovirus exposure and HLA in healthy donors. On the study more broadly: Inside one of the first data releases sat about 85 million unique TCRs taken from HLA-typed donors. Points from the study as a whole: Researchers catalogued some 160 TCR beta chains as cytomegalovirus-associated. Most subjects had HLA-A and HLA-B alleles reportedly predicted accurately by TCR beta sequences.

Vbeta (60) and Jbeta (13) primers were used in the PCR. The assay was immunoSEQ multiplex PCR, and TCRdb's table has in-frame clones only and misses some. Of 35,000 to 50,000 clones in the sample, 51% were seen once. CDR1 and CDR2 from the germline V gene are SGHDN and FVKESK. Germline trimming cut 3 bases from V and 1 base from J; bases unmatched to any gene: 8. The CDR3 has 16 amino acids. Points on this clone: The antigen is undetermined.

The sequence was obtained from a man in his sixties in good health and CMV-seronegative. The chain recombines TRBV14 with TRBJ1-1; 7 nucleotides agree with TRBD1. The sequenced material came from PBMCs. DNA of the CDR3: TGTGCCAGCAGCCATTCGACAGGGCTGACGAACACTGAAGCTTTCTTT. Translated, it gives CASSHSTGLTNTEAFF. Full variable domain (rest looked up from reference TRBV14 and TRBJ1-1): EAGVTQFPSHSVIEKGQTVTLRCDPISGHDNLYWYRRVMGKEIKFLLHFVKESKQDESGMPNNRFLAERTGGTYSTLKVQPAELEDSGVYFCASSHSTGLTNTEAFFGQGTRLTVV.